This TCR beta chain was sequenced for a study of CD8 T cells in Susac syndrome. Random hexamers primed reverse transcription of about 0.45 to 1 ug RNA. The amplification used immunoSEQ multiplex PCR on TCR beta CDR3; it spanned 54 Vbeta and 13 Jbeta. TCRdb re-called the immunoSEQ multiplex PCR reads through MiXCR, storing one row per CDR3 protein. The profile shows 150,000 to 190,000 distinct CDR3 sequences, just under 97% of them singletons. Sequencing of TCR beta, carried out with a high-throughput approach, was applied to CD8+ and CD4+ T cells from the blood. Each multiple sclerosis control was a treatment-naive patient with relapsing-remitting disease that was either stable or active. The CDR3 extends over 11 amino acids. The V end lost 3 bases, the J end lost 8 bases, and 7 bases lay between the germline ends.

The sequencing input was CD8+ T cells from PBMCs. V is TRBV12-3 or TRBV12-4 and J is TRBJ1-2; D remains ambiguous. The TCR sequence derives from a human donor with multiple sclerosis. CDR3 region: CASSFGSGYTF. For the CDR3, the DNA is TGTGCCAGCAGTTTCGGCAGCGGCTACACCTTC.